The present entry profiles one T cell receptor beta chain with its context. This clone's antigen is unknown. The record has no base qualities; no much larger clone is one base away. Ficoll-Paque density gradient centrifugation was used to isolate PBMCs. The sample belongs to a study of T-cell memory formation after mild COVID-19 (dated by TCRdb to 2020 to 2023). For the wider study: TCR sequence clusters from the two donors were largely donor specific. In a couple of donors, T-cell clones that expanded and contracted after mild COVID-19 were followed by sequencing TCRalpha and TCRbeta repertoires longitudinally. The cohort comprised two young, previously healthy adult volunteers, one female and one male. Study-wide findings and limitations: Some responding clones were found in pre-infection memory, which suggests that pre-existing cross-reactive memory T cells took part in the SARS-CoV-2 response. Contracting CD4+ clones were found mainly in CM and EM memory subsets, while CD8+ clones were enriched in EMRA. Clones that contracted from day 15 to 85 showed balanced CD4/CD8 phenotypes, whereas a second wave of clones that expanded from day 15 to 37 leaned towards CD4+. The study covered only a couple of mild cases, and larger cohorts including severe cases with pre-infection samples were considered necessary. SARS-CoV-2 specificity was not confirmed for the second-wave clones peaking on day 37.

As encoded in the germline V gene, CDR1 is MNHEY while CDR2 is SVGAGI. From the cysteine up to the phenylalanine, the CDR3 has a length of 15 residues. The read is trimmed to its CDR3 DNA, 45 bases read in frame from base 1. The trim is 5 bases for V and 2 bases for J, with a gap of 14 bases between the germline ends. The sequencer was an Illumina NovaSeq 6000. TCRalpha and TCRbeta cDNA libraries were constructed by 5'RACE with constant-segment primers, with sample barcodes and unique molecular identifiers being introduced. Trizol reagent was used to extract RNA from every sample. The libraries were amplified in two PCR steps, and the second step added a second sample barcode and Illumina TruSeq adapters. Libraries were sequenced on an Illumina NovaSeq with 2 x 150 bp paired-end reads. The original methods were these. Reads were demultiplexed and collapsed into UMI-guided consensus sequences with migec v1.2.7. Using mixcr v2.1.11, UMI consensuses were aligned to TRA and TRB V and J templates and then assembled into clonotypes. A clonotype was counted as expanded or contracted only when both edgeR and NoisET called the clonotype significant, with the noise models trained on biological replicates. For edgeR calls, the thresholds were a false discovery rate-adjusted p below 0.01 and a log2 fold-change of 1. PCA with hierarchical clustering of max-normalized trajectories of the 1000 most abundant clonotypes was used as exploratory dynamics analysis. Separately sequenced CD4+ and CD8+ repertoires were used to assign a CD4 or CD8 phenotype to each responding clone. TCRdb applied fastp at Q25 and MiXCR to the public reads, then kept only in-frame beta chains. CDR3 protein sequences are deduplicated, and each keeps its most common genes and DNA. TCRdb, rather than the study authors, made the V and J calls. The sample has around 320,000 distinct CDR3 sequences on record, approximately 27% of them singletons. The biggest ten clones account for approximately 13% of the sample.

Here the chain combines TRBV6-5 and TRBJ2-3; the D call is tentative, TRBD1 or TRBD2, as each matches 5 bases. This receptor was obtained from an adult woman who had mild COVID-19 (a few samples of this study predate the infection). The sample titles of this study are shuffled in the database, so cell type and time point are left out; the donor was told from shared clones. Sequenced sample: PBMCs or a T cell subset sorted from them (not recorded which). The nucleotide sequence reads as follows: TGTGCCAGCAGTCCCGGGACCCTGCACACAGATACGCAGTATTTT. Translation gives CASSPGTLHTDTQYF.